The next 13 T cell receptor beta chains were all read from a single sample in a study of T cells in tuberculosis. This table comes from immunoSEQ multiplex PCR, and its TCRdb copy is limited to in-frame clones, with some not included. The table has about 58,000 clones, over 75% seen once; the top ten hold around a fifth. After thawing and overnight rest, PBMC were stained with GMM-loaded CD1B tetramer, viability dye and anti-CD3 for sorting. CD1B tetramers were loaded with Rhodococcus equi-derived C32 glucose monomycolate. Sequenced input: CD1b-GMM tetramer-negative cells sorted from PBMCs. The receptors here all came from an adult woman with latent tuberculosis.

The J gene is TRBJ2-7, the V gene TRBV30, with D possibly TRBD1 on 5 matching bases. The CDR3 totals 11 residues. Trimming shortened V by 5 bases and J by 6 bases, and 11 bases separated the two germline ends. CDR1 and CDR2 from the germline V gene are GTSNPN and SVGIG (reference sequence). The CDR3 loop reads CAWGQGTEQYF. DNA for the CDR3: TGTGCCTGGGGTCAGGGTACCGAGCAGTACTTC.

The rearrangement joins TRBV9 to TRBJ2-3, with TRBD2 matching 14 bases. V shed 0 bases and J 8 bases; nucleotides not matched to a gene: 2. This CDR3 has 15 residues. Germline CDR1 and CDR2: SGDLS and YYNGEE. CDR3 sequence: CASSVGTSGGFTQYF. CDR3 bases: TGTGCCAGCAGCGTAGGGACTAGCGGGGGGTTTACGCAGTATTTT.

This clone was detected only once. The chain couples TRBV19 to TRBJ2-2; D ambiguous. The CDR3 is made up of 14 amino acids. The V gene lost 1 base and the J gene lost 7 bases, with 10 bases spanning the gap. The germline V gene encodes CDR1 LNHDA and CDR2 SQIVND (reference sequence). The CDR3 loop is CASSIGSGGGELFF. For the CDR3, the DNA is TGTGCCAGTAGTATAGGGTCCGGCGGCGGGGAGCTGTTTTTT.

Only one count was recorded for this clone. The chain couples TRBV13 to TRBJ2-7; 12 nucleotides agree with TRBD2. The CDR3 sequence is 18 residues long. Germline V gene sequence: CDR1 PRHDT, CDR2 FYEKMQ (reference sequence). Unmatched junction bases numbered 11, after V lost 3 bases and J lost 2 bases. The DNA of the CDR3 is TGTGCCAGCAGCTTCCTGGCTAGCGGGAGGGAGGGAGCCTACGAGCAGTACTTC. This sequence encodes CASSFLASGREGAYEQYF.

For the CDR3, the DNA is TGTGCCTGGAGCCAAACAGAGAACACTGAAGCTTTCTTT. Its protein product is CAWSQTENTEAFF. The chain joins TRBV30 to TRBJ1-1; D unresolved. V was clipped by 3 bases and J by 1 base, with 9 bases between them. This CDR3 comprises 13 residues. Germline CDR1 is GTSNPN and CDR2 is SVGIG (reference sequence).

CDR3 nucleotide sequence: TGCGCCAGCAGCCAAGTTTTGATTCGGACTCCTAATAATCAGCCCCAGCATTTT. Protein sequence: CASSQVLIRTPNNQPQHF. The chain links TRBV4-1 to TRBJ1-5; D is unresolved. Germline V lookup: CDR1 MGHRA, CDR2 YSYEKL. V was pared by 1 base and J by 4 bases, with 20 bases between. The CDR3 totals 18 residues.

The chain joins TRBV30 to TRBJ2-1, with D maybe TRBD1 (6 bases). With 3 bases removed from V and 8 bases from J, the gap between germline ends came to 29 bases. CDR1 is GTSNPN, CDR2 SVGIG, per germline (reference sequence). The CDR3 length is 18 residues. Here the CDR3 DNA reads TGTGCCTGGAGCCCCAAATTTATCGAGGGGGACGAACGCGATGAGCAGTTCTTC. This sequence encodes CAWSPKFIEGDERDEQFF. The variable domain in full, completed from reference TRBV30 and TRBJ2-1, reads SQTIHQWPATLVQPVGSPLSLECTVEGTSNPNLYWYRQAAGRGLQLLFYSVGIGQISSEVPQNLSASRPQDRQFILSSKKLLLSDSGFYLCAWSPKFIEGDERDEQFFGPGTRLTVL.

This chain uses TRBV7-2 with TRBJ1-1, with a possible D match to TRBD1 (6 bases). The CDR3 totals 13 residues. Germline V gene lookup returns CDR1 SGHTA and CDR2 FQGNSA. V was shortened by 5 bases and J by 2 bases, with 9 bases between the two germline ends. Written as DNA, the CDR3 is TGTGCCAGCAGCCGGACAGAAAACACTGAAGCTTTCTTT. It encodes CASSRTENTEAFF.

This clone is labeled as medium-sized. The chain employs TRBV6-1 and TRBJ1-3; 8 positions agree with TRBD1. This CDR3 is 14 amino acids long. CDR1 is MNHNS and CDR2 is SASEGT in the germline V gene. V trimming: 5 bases; J trimming: 4 bases; junction bases outside the gene matches: 4. The CDR3 DNA sequence: TGTGCCAGCAGTTCTGGACAGGGAGGAAACACCATATATTTT. It is translated as CASSSGQGGNTIYF.

V gene TRBV21-1 combines with J gene TRBJ2-2; the table gives TRBD1 as D, unverified against the DNA. TRBV21-1 is flagged as a pseudogene. This CDR3 comprises 17 residues. CDR3: CASSNYLGQGCTGELFF. The CDR3 bases are TGTGCCAGCAGCAATTATTTGGGACAGGGGTGCACCGGGGAGCTGTTTTTT.

The table lists this clone with a few counts. The V and J genes are TRBV2 and TRBJ2-7; TRBD1 matches 7 bases. Germline lookup yields CDR1 SNHLY and CDR2 FYNNEI. Trimming removed 0 bases from V and 3 bases from J; junction bases left unmatched: 8. This CDR3 region has 16 residues. The CDR3 reads CASSEAVDRVSYEQYF. CDR3 DNA sequence: TGTGCCAGCAGTGAAGCCGTCGACAGGGTGAGCTACGAGCAGTACTTC.

This sequence joins TRBV5-1 and TRBJ2-7; the D is unclear. CDR3 length: 13 amino acids. Trimming stripped 2 bases from V and 0 bases from J, with 6 bases between. The germline V gene encodes CDR1 SGHRS and CDR2 YFSETQ. The DNA for the CDR3 is TGCGCCAGCAGCTTTCCGTCCTCCTACGAGCAGTACTTC. Its translation: CASSFPSSYEQYF.

The chain joins TRBV4-3 to TRBJ1-1; no reliable D call. In germline, CDR1 is LGHNA, CDR2 YSLEER. V lost 0 bases to trimming and J lost 2 bases, with 13 bases between them. The CDR3 is 16 amino acids. The CDR3 coding sequence is TGCGCCAGCAGCCAAGATTGGACTGCGGTAAACACTGAAGCTTTCTTT. Protein product: CASSQDWTAVNTEAFF.